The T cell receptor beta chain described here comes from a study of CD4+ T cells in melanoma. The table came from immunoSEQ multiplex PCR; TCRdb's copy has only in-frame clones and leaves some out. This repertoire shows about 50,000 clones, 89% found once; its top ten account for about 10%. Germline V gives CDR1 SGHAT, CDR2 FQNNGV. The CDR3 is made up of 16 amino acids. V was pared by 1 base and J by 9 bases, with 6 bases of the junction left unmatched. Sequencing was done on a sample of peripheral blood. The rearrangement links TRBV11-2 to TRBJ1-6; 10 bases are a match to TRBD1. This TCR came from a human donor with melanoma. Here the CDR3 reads CASSLGSGQGISPLHF. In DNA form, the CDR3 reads TGTGCCAGCAGCTTAGGTTCGGGACAGGGGATTTCACCCCTCCACTTT.